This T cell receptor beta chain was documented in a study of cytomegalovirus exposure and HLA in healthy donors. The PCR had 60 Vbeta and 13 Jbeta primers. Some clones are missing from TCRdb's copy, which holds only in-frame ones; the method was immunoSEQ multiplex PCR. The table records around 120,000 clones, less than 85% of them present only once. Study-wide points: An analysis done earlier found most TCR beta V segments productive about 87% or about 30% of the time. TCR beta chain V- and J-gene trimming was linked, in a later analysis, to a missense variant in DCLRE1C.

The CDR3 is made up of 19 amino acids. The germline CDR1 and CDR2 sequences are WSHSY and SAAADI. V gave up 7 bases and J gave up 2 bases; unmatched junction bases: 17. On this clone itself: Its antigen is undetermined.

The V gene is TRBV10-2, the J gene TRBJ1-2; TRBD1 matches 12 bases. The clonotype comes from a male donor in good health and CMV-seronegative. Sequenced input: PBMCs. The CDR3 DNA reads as TGCGCCAGCATAGGACCCCGGGACAGGGGGCCCACCCTCAACTATGGCTACACCTTC. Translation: CASIGPRDRGPTLNYGYTF.